This T cell receptor beta chain originates from a study of Ad26.COV2.S vaccination and SARS-CoV-2 variants. Overall study context: By the intramuscular route, Ad26.COV2.S was given once, or twice 56 days apart. Study-wide results and limits: The TCR-based breadth and depth measures might underestimate overall T cell responses.

Per the germline V gene, CDR1 is MGHRA and CDR2 is YSYEKL. CDR3 length equals 15 residues. Trimming stripped 4 bases from V and 0 bases from J, with 12 bases between. Regarding this clone: Antigen specificity is unknown.

The method was immunoSEQ multiplex PCR; TCRdb's version includes in-frame clones alone and lacks a portion of them. The table has approximately 480,000 clones, 87% seen once; the top ten hold more than 10%. Treatment: about 20 received Ad26.COV2.S at low or high dose, single or two shots; 5 received placebo; per-sample allocation not given. Sampling took place 63 days after the first vaccine or placebo injection. An Ad26 vector was used to express Wuhan-strain SARS-CoV-2 spike as the vaccine. The chain combines TRBV4-1 with TRBJ1-1, with D tentatively TRBD1 (6 bases). The sample here was peripheral blood, taken in a trial of Ad26.COV2.S vaccine versus placebo. The sequence was obtained from a person between 18 and 65 years old who received the Ad26.COV2.S COVID-19 vaccine or a placebo. CDR3 nucleotide sequence: TGCGCCAGCAGCCCTAGGGGGATTATGAACACTGAAGCTTTCTTT. Translating gives CASSPRGIMNTEAFF.